This T cell receptor (beta chain) stems from a study of shared clonotypes between healthy human individuals. About the research overall: Used for every donor were three CD4 naive, three CD4 memory, two CD8 naive and one CD8 memory plate. Overall study results and limits: Of the naive CD4 clonotypes, around 4.8% were shared across several donors. Estimated richness values were generally larger in naive subsets than in memory subsets.

Naive CD8 cells, CD45RO-negative and positively selected for CCR7, excluded terminally differentiated effector memory CD45RA+ cells. The donors, healthy adults who were HIV-negative, had experienced no recent acute infections or vaccinations. This table comes from immunoSEQ multiplex PCR, and its TCRdb copy is limited to in-frame clones, with some not included. The sample carries roughly 810,000 clones, about 96% recorded once. The V gene end was trimmed by 7 bases and the J gene end by 5 bases; junction bases not matched to a gene: 4. This CDR3 region has 12 residues. Germline assignment: CDR1 SNHLY and CDR2 FYNNEI. About this clone itself: Its antigen is currently unknown. The same CDR3 can be traced to other DNA sequences in this sample.

The specimen sequenced was naive CD8+ T cells sorted from blood. This clonotype was sampled from a man aged 30-40 years in good health. V and J are TRBV2 and TRBJ2-5; 7 bases align to TRBD2. The CDR3 reads CASKGGRETQYF. The CDR3 bases are TGTGCCAGCAAGGGAGGGCGGGAGACCCAGTACTTC.